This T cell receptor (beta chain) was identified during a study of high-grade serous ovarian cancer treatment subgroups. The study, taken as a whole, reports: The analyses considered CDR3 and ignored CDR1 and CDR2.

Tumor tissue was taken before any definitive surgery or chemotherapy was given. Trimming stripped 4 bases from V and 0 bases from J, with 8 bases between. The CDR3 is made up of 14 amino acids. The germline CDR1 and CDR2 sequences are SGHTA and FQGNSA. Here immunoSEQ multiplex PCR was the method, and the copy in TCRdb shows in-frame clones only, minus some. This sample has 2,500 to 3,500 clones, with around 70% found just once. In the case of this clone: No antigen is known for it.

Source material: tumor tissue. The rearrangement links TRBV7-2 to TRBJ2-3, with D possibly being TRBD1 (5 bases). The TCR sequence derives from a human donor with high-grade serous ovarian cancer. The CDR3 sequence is CASSWGRSTDTQYF. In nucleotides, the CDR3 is TGTGCCAGCAGCTGGGGCAGGAGCACAGATACGCAGTATTTT.